This TCR beta chain was sequenced in a study of shared clonotypes between healthy human individuals. Study-level findings and limits: Estimated richness was generally greater in naive than memory subsets.

TCRdb's table, derived via immunoSEQ multiplex PCR, lists solely in-frame clones and lacks some. The sample lists more than 2 million clones; 85% to 95% were seen once. On this clone itself: The antigen remains unidentified. This sample also contains other DNA sequences that code for the same CDR3.

Trimming cost V 2 bases and J 1 base, with 5 bases left between them. From germline, CDR1 is LNHDA and CDR2 SQIVND (reference sequence). CDR3 size: 13 residues. Naivety among CD8 cells was defined by CD45RO negativity and positive CCR7 selection, thereby excluding terminally differentiated effector memory CD45RA+ cells. This receptor was obtained from a man aged 18-30 years in good health. The sample comprised naive CD8+ T cells sorted from blood. The chain links TRBV19 to TRBJ1-1; D is uncertain. CDR3 nucleotide sequence: TGTGCCAGTAGTATAAGTGGGAACACTGAAGCTTTCTTT. Translation gives CASSISGNTEAFF.